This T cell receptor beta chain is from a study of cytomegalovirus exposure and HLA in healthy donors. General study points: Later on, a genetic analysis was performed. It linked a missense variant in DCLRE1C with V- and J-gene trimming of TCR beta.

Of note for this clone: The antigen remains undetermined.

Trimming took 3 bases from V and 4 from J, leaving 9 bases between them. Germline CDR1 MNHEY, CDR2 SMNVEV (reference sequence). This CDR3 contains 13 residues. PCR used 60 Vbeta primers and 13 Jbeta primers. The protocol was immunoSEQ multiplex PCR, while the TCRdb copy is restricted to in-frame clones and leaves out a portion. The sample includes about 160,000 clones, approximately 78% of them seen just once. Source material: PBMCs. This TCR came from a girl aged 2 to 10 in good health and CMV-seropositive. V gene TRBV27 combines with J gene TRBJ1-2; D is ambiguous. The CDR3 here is CASSLRGTYGYTF. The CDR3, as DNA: TGTGCCAGCAGTTTGCGGGGTACCTATGGCTACACCTTC.